This TCR beta chain was documented in a study of T cells in women clearing cervical HPV infection. Study details: Controls gave blood once infection was undetectable; cases at lesion identification. Only a few women had HLA typing results available.

V gave up 1 base and J gave up 4 bases; unmatched junction bases: 2. Germline V gives CDR1 GTSNPN, CDR2 SVGIG (reference sequence). The CDR3 is made up of 13 amino acids. Some clones are missing from TCRdb's copy, which holds only in-frame ones; the method was immunoSEQ multiplex PCR. The sample data list more than 25,000 clones. On this clone itself: Antigen: not known. The read halts 3 residues ahead of the CDR3 end, with the missing end drawn from the germline J gene.

Study-level points and caveats: Controls had more TRBV6-7 (0.16%) than cases (roughly 0.11%).

All donors had a single incident cervical HPV16 infection, not prevalent. The source of this sequence is a woman between 18 and 70 years old with a cervical HPV16 infection that either progressed to CIN3+ or cleared (not recorded which). Input material: blood buffy coat. This chain uses TRBV30 with TRBJ1-1, with 8 bases matching TRBD1. The sequenced part of the CDR3 DNA is TGTGCCTGGAGTGGGACAGGGAGCACTGAA. Residues: CAWSGTGSTE. The whole CDR3 protein is CAWSGTGSTEAFF.